This note documents a single TCR beta chain sequence. Original analysis: Reference gene primer amplification yielded estimated nucleated cell counts. Assay used: immunoSEQ multiplex PCR; TCRdb lists only in-frame clones, some missing. That table is the source of V, J and clone size, and D and trimming were worked out from the DNA. The sample consists of under 100,000 clones, approximately 85% of them appearing once. The data were taken from a study of blood T cell repertoires in COVID-19. At the level of the study: COVID-19 samples collected from the United States, Italy and Spain covered acute and convalescent phases. PBMCs, B-cell-depleted T cells, or T cells provided the cDNA or gDNA that made up the material.

The CDR3 totals 15 residues. Germline CDR1 reads ENHRY; CDR2 reads SYGVKD. V was pared by 6 bases and J by 7 bases, with 19 bases between. Seattle-derived patients entered the study during active infection and were followed longitudinally. This chain connects TRBV10-3 to TRBJ1-3, with a weak D call TRBD1 (5 bases). The source material was peripheral blood. The sequence derives from a woman older than 75 with COVID-19, enrolled during active disease. The CDR3 sequence: CAISFDNRPGNTIYF. CDR3 DNA sequence: TGTGCCATCAGCTTTGATAACAGGCCCGGGAACACCATATATTTT.